Included here is one T cell receptor beta chain sequence, with context. Its antigen is not identified. TCRdb fed the reads into MiXCR, producing one record per CDR3 protein. The table includes 100,000 to 150,000 distinct CDR3 sequences, 32% detected once. The sample originates from a study of T cell repertoires in cytomegalovirus infection. Overall study context: Well-studied HLA-B-restricted epitopes and recently identified HLA-C-restricted epitopes of CMV were both used in the study. It can be stated that public TCR beta signatures indicated CMV infection as well as a matching HLA type. Study conclusions and caveats: HLA-C-restricted CMV-specific TCR beta clonotypes were dominant in the ex vivo response. Summed frequency of shared TCR beta families picked out CMV carriers who also had the relevant HLA.

This receptor was taken from a human donor in good health (CMV status not recorded). Some clones in this sample may be carry-over from other donors' samples. The sequencing here drew on CD8+ T cells from cultured PBMCs, taken from culture after CMV antigen stimulation.

CDR3 residues: CSVEVQIYGYTF. In nucleotides, the CDR3 is TGCAGCGTTGAGGTCCAGATCTATGGCTACACCTTC. V and J are TRBV29-1 and TRBJ1-2; no definite D call. V was pared by 3 bases and J by 4 bases, with 9 bases between. Germline V gene data show CDR1 as SQVTM and CDR2 as ANQGSEA. The CDR3 length is 12 residues. Filled out from reference TRBV29-1 and TRBJ1-2, the complete variable domain reads SAVISQKPSRDICQRGTSLTIQCQVDSQVTMMFWYRQQPGQSLTLIATANQGSEATYESGFVIDKFPISRPNLTFSTLTVSNMSPEDSSIYLCSVEVQIYGYTFGSGTRLTVV.